A single sample gave rise to the 9 T cell receptor beta chains below, sequenced in a study of blood T cell repertoires in COVID-19. Repertoires were generated with immunoSEQ multiplex PCR, while TCRdb's copy carries only in-frame clones and drops some. The sample gives about 120,000 clones, 80% to 90% of which show up once; about 20% is in the top ten. The sample taken for sequencing was peripheral blood. The receptor source for this set is a human donor with acute or convalescent COVID-19. The donor label of this sample is uncertain.

This clone was detected only a few times. This chain uses TRBV4-1 with TRBJ2-1; 9 bases align to TRBD2. The length of the CDR3 is 16 residues. V shed 4 bases and J 9 bases; nucleotides not matched to a gene: 13. Germline V gene sequence: CDR1 MGHRA, CDR2 YSYEKL. In DNA, the CDR3 is TGCGCCAGCAGCCCACCAAGGGGCGGGGGGGCCGGTGAGCAGTTCTTC. Protein: CASSPPRGGGAGEQFF.

This clone occurred once. The chain links TRBV9 to TRBJ2-2; D is unresolved. V shed 1 base and J shed 1 base, with 17 bases lying between them. CDR3 size: 18 residues. CDR1 and CDR2 (germline): SGDLS, YYNGEE. In DNA form, the CDR3 reads TGTGCCAGCAGCGTAAACTCCGCCCGACAAAAGAACACCGGGGAGCTGTTTTTT. Its protein product is CASSVNSARQKNTGELFF.

The chain couples TRBV28 to TRBJ2-2; tentatively, D is TRBD1 (6 bases). Trimming pared 6 bases from V and 4 bases from J, leaving 15 bases between. CDR3 size: 15 residues. CDR1 and CDR2 (germline): MDHEN, SYDVKM. CDR3 region: CASRGAAAFTGELFF. For the CDR3, the DNA is TGTGCCAGCAGGGGGGCGGCAGCCTTCACCGGGGAGCTGTTTTTT.

The chain is built from TRBV28 and TRBJ2-3; possible D gene TRBD2, 5 bases. Per the germline V gene, CDR1 is MDHEN and CDR2 is SYDVKM. The CDR3 has 15 amino acids. V was pared by 5 bases and J by 0 bases, with 12 bases between. CDR3 loop: CASSPQAASTDTQYF. The CDR3 nucleotides are TGTGCCAGCAGTCCCCAAGCGGCGAGCACAGATACGCAGTATTTT.

V is TRBV5-4 and J is TRBJ1-1; D is ambiguous. V lost 0 bases, J lost 2 bases, and 8 bases lay in between. The length of the CDR3 is 14 residues. The germline CDR1 and CDR2 sequences are SGHNT and YYREEE (reference sequence). The CDR3 reads CASSLGEVNTEAFF. DNA of the CDR3: TGTGCCAGCAGCTTGGGAGAAGTTAACACTGAAGCTTTCTTT.

This clone was observed a single time. The V call is TRBV28, the J call TRBJ1-1; TRBD1 aligns across 8 bases. J lost 4 bases, V lost 4 bases, and 2 bases had no gene match. The CDR3 runs 13 residues. CDR1 is MDHEN, CDR2 SYDVKM, per germline. The CDR3 DNA follows: TGTGCCAGCAGTTCGGACAGGGTCACTGAAGCTTTCTTT. It is translated as CASSSDRVTEAFF.

The CDR3 is CAIRGHLSGNTIYF. CDR3 DNA sequence: TGTGCCATCAGGGGACACCTCTCTGGAAACACCATATATTTT. The chain is built from TRBV10-3 and TRBJ1-3; possible D gene TRBD1, 6 bases. V lost 6 bases to trimming and J lost 0 bases, with 9 bases between them. Germline loops: CDR1 ENHRY, CDR2 SYGVKD. The CDR3 runs 14 residues.

This clone showed up just a few times. The chain is built from TRBV7-2 and TRBJ1-2; TRBD1 aligns across 9 bases. From germline, CDR1 is SGHTA and CDR2 FQGNSA. This CDR3 spans 16 amino acids. The V segment lost 5 bases and the J segment 2 bases; nucleotides outside the gene matches: 9. The DNA for the CDR3 is TGTGCCAGCAGCATACCCGGACAGGGGATAAACTATGGCTACACCTTC. It translates to CASSIPGQGINYGYTF. The variable domain in full, completed from reference TRBV7-2 and TRBJ1-2, reads GAGVSQSPSNKVTEKGKDVELRCDPISGHTALYWYRQSLGQGLEFLIYFQGNSAPDKSGLPSDRFSAERTGGSVSTLTIQRTQQEDSAVYLCASSIPGQGINYGYTFGSGTRLTVV.

This clone was counted between two and nine times. The chain carries TRBV28 and TRBJ1-1; D is unclear. Trimming pared 6 bases from V and 4 bases from J, leaving 12 bases between. The CDR3 has 13 residues. CDR1 MDHEN and CDR2 SYDVKM come from the germline V gene. The CDR3, as DNA: TGTGCCAGCAGCCCTACTTACCTCACTGAAGCTTTCTTT. It translates to CASSPTYLTEAFF.